This entry lists 11 T cell receptor beta chains sequenced from one sample in a study of OX40 agonist ivuxolimab in advanced cancers. Repertoires were generated with immunoSEQ multiplex PCR, while TCRdb's copy carries only in-frame clones and drops some. Among 38,000 or so clones listed, about 89% were seen once. The input for sequencing was CD4+ or CD8+ T cells sorted from blood, taken in a trial of the OX40 agonist ivuxolimab. All receptors come from an adult with an advanced solid tumor such as melanoma, head and neck, liver or kidney cancer.

This chain connects TRBV28 to TRBJ2-5; TRBD2 is a possible D gene (6 bases). Germline CDR1 reads MDHEN; CDR2 reads SYDVKM. This CDR3 has 16 residues. Trimming shortened V by 3 bases and J by 2 bases, and 16 bases separated the two germline ends. The DNA of the CDR3 is TGTGCCAGCAGTTTCCCGAAGGGGACTTTACAAGAGACCCAGTACTTC. This gives the protein CASSFPKGTLQETQYF.

This clone was observed a single time. The CDR3 region has the DNA TGTGCCAGCAGCGTAGGGGCAGGGGACTACAATGAGCAGTTCTTC. Translated: CASSVGAGDYNEQFF. The chain links TRBV9 to TRBJ2-1; maybe TRBD1 (6 bases). The CDR3 extends over 15 amino acids. V was cut by 0 bases and J by 3 bases, with 10 bases left in between. The germline V gene has CDR1 SGDLS and CDR2 YYNGEE. Looking up the rest from reference TRBV9 and TRBJ2-1 gives the full variable domain: DSGVTQTPKHLITATGQRVTLRCSPRSGDLSVYWYQQSLDQGLQFLIQYYNGEERAKGNILERFSAQQFPDLHSELNLSSLELGDSALYFCASSVGAGDYNEQFFGPGTRLTVL.

This clone was picked up a small number of times. The rearrangement joins TRBV30 to TRBJ2-3; D gene unclear. V shed 4 bases and J shed 9 bases, with 11 bases lying between them. The CDR3 sequence is 11 residues long. Germline V CDR1 and CDR2: GTSNPN, SVGIG (reference sequence). CDR3 DNA: TGTGCCTGGAAATTCAGCGACACGCAGTATTTT. It translates to CAWKFSDTQYF.

For the CDR3, the DNA is TGTGCCAGCAGCTCCGGACATCTCCCTCCTAACTATGGCTACACCTTC. Encoded protein: CASSSGHLPPNYGYTF. The chain carries TRBV11-2 and TRBJ1-2; D might be TRBD1 (5 bases). CDR1 is SGHAT, CDR2 FQNNGV, per germline. V lost 4 bases, J lost 0 bases, and 15 bases lay in between. This CDR3 region has 16 residues.

This clone was counted once. The V and J genes are TRBV6-5 and TRBJ2-3; 7 bases fit TRBD2. V trimming: 0 bases; J trimming: 5 bases; junction bases outside the gene matches: 5. The germline gives CDR1 MNHEY, CDR2 SVGAGI. The CDR3 is 15 residues long. The CDR3 DNA reads as TGTGCCAGCAGTTACTCCGGGGGGATCGGAGATACGCAGTATTTT. Amino acid sequence: CASSYSGGIGDTQYF.

This clone was seen a few times. The J gene is TRBJ1-6, the V gene TRBV19; D may be TRBD1 (5 bases). The germline CDR1 and CDR2 sequences are LNHDA and SQIVND (reference sequence). V was clipped by 8 bases and J by 7 bases, with 15 bases between them. The CDR3 spans 14 residues. The CDR3, as DNA: TGTGCCAGTCGGTACGGGACGGCAAATTCACCCCTCCACTTT. Its translation: CASRYGTANSPLHF.

V is TRBV27 and J is TRBJ2-7, with D perhaps TRBD1 (5 bases). The CDR3 is 13 residues long. Trimming removed 4 bases from V and 0 bases from J, with 7 bases in between. In germline, CDR1 is MNHEY, CDR2 SMNVEV (reference sequence). Here the CDR3 reads CASSWGSSYEQYF. CDR3 bases: TGTGCCAGCAGTTGGGGCAGCTCCTACGAGCAGTACTTC.

The chain's CDR3 is CASRPRGRVAGRNTGELFF. The CDR3, as DNA: TGTGCCAGCAGGCCCAGGGGGCGCGTAGCGGGGAGAAACACCGGGGAGCTGTTTTTT. The chain has TRBV28 and TRBJ2-2; either TRBD1 or TRBD2 may fit D (8 bases each). The V and J ends lost 6 bases and 2 bases respectively, with 25 bases between them. Germline assignment: CDR1 MDHEN and CDR2 SYDVKM. The CDR3 runs 19 residues.

The gene calls are TRBV7-3 and TRBJ2-3; TRBD2 matches at 8 bases. The trim removed 4 bases at V and 5 bases at J, leaving 8 bases unmatched. Germline CDR1 reads SGHTA; CDR2 reads FQGTGA. CDR3 size: 15 residues. In nucleotides, the CDR3 is TGTGCCAGCAGCTCCACCGGGGGGGTAGGAGATACGCAGTATTTT. Amino acid sequence: CASSSTGGVGDTQYF.

The CDR3 DNA follows: TGTGCCAGCAGTTTATTCGCGGCGGGGGCGCTTGGGGCCAACGTCCTGACTTTC. As protein: CASSLFAAGALGANVLTF. The chain couples TRBV27 to TRBJ2-6; TRBD2 is a possible D gene (7 bases). This CDR3 has 18 residues. V lost 1 base, J lost 3 bases, and 16 bases lay in between. Germline values: CDR1 MNHEY, CDR2 SMNVEV (reference sequence).

The CDR3 DNA reads TGTGCCAGCAGCACCCCCGGGGTAGAGCAGTACTTC. Residues: CASSTPGVEQYF. The rearrangement uses TRBV9 and TRBJ2-7, with D perhaps matching TRBD2 (5 bases). Germline-derived CDR1 and CDR2 are SGDLS and YYNGEE. Trimming took off 4 bases at V and 7 bases at J, with 12 bases between the two ends. The CDR3 runs 12 residues.